The 22 T cell receptor beta chains listed next were all sequenced from one sample in a study of CD8+ T cells in alopecia areata. Extraction of RNA preceded its reverse transcription into cDNA, which served as the sequencing template. Assay used: immunoSEQ multiplex PCR; TCRdb lists only in-frame clones, some missing. This table holds approximately 59,000 clones, about 45% found once. The sample consisted of CD8+ T cells sorted from blood, taken at week 0. The receptors were gathered from a human donor with alopecia areata.

This rearrangement joins TRBV4-1 to TRBJ2-1; D unclear. V shed 1 base and J shed 5 bases, with 9 bases lying between them. CDR1 and CDR2 from the germline V gene are MGHRA and YSYEKL. The CDR3 is 14 residues long. This chain's CDR3 is CASSQVGQNNEQFF. The CDR3 DNA follows: TGCGCCAGCAGCCAAGTTGGCCAGAACAATGAGCAGTTCTTC.

This clone was seen only a few times. The V call is TRBV29-1, the J call TRBJ2-2; possibly TRBD1 for D (6 bases). The ends were cut back, 7 bases at V and 0 bases at J, with 12 bases in the middle. This CDR3 is 14 amino acids long. Germline CDR1 and CDR2: SQVTM and ANQGSEA. The CDR3 DNA follows: TGCAGCGCAAGGGACATAGCGAACACCGGGGAGCTGTTTTTT. Protein sequence: CSARDIANTGELFF.

The genes are TRBV9 and TRBJ1-5; D unresolved. The CDR3 runs to 14 residues. CDR1 is SGDLS and CDR2 is YYNGEE in the germline V gene. The V end was cut by 4 bases, the J end by 2 bases, with 10 bases between. The CDR3 nucleotides are TGTGCCAGCAGCCCCGGAGGAGGCAATCAGCCCCAGCATTTT. It specifies CASSPGGGNQPQHF.

This clone was seen a handful of times. Other DNA sequences from this sample encode an identical CDR3 as well. The genes are TRBV27 and TRBJ2-5, with D unresolved. The germline gives CDR1 MNHEY, CDR2 SMNVEV (reference sequence). This CDR3 spans 11 amino acids. V was pared by 2 bases and J by 4 bases, with 2 bases between. DNA for the CDR3: TGTGCCAGCAGTTTAGGAGAGACCCAGTACTTC. It codes for CASSLGETQYF.

The V call is TRBV9, the J call TRBJ2-6, with unresolved D. Per germline, CDR1 SGDLS and CDR2 YYNGEE. CDR3 size: 14 residues. Deletions cut 6 bases from V and 3 bases from J, with 10 bases between. CDR3: CASTRSFGANVLTF. In DNA, the CDR3 is TGTGCCAGCACCCGGAGCTTTGGGGCCAACGTCCTGACTTTC.

The chain has TRBV7-2 and TRBJ2-7, with 10 bases aligning to TRBD2. Unmatched junction bases numbered 3, after V lost 2 bases and J lost 2 bases. CDR3 length equals 15 residues. From germline, CDR1 is SGHTA and CDR2 FQGNSA. CDR3 nucleotide sequence: TGTGCCAGCAGCTTACACAGCGGGAGGGCCTACGAGCAGTACTTC. Encoded protein: CASSLHSGRAYEQYF.

This rearrangement joins TRBV4-1 to TRBJ2-3; 10 bases align to TRBD2. This CDR3 comprises 18 residues. J gave up 0 bases and V 2 bases, and 8 bases lay outside the gene matches. CDR1 and CDR2 (germline): MGHRA, YSYEKL. The CDR3 region is CASSQTNLAGASTDTQYF. As DNA, the CDR3 is TGCGCCAGCAGCCAAACAAATCTAGCGGGAGCTAGCACAGATACGCAGTATTTT.

This chain connects TRBV7-9 to TRBJ2-5; TRBD1 matches 8 bases. The junction had 13 bases not matched to a gene; V was cut back by 5 bases and J by 5 bases. The CDR3 extends over 16 amino acids. CDR1 and CDR2 (germline): SEHNR, FQNEAQ (reference sequence). In DNA form, the CDR3 reads TGTGCCAGCAGCCCAGACGCCAGGGGGCGCCGGGAGACCCAGTACTTC. Its translation is CASSPDARGRRETQYF.

This clone was found many times. This sequence joins TRBV29-1 and TRBJ2-2; tentatively, D is TRBD1 or TRBD2 (6 bases each). The CDR3 has 13 residues. Trimming removed 7 bases at V and 1 base at J, with 10 bases between. The germline V gene has CDR1 SQVTM and CDR2 ANQGSEA. In nucleotides, the CDR3 is TGCAGCGGCGGGACACAGAACACCGGGGAGCTGTTTTTT. Its protein is CSGGTQNTGELFF.

As to this clone: One base separates it from a far larger clone, so it is likely a read error. Additional DNA sequences in this sample encode the identical CDR3. This sequence joins TRBV4-1 and TRBJ2-1; D not resolved. Germline V lookup: CDR1 MGHRA, CDR2 YSYEKL. CDR3 length: 11 amino acids. The V and J ends lost 5 bases and 9 bases respectively, with 8 bases between them. CDR3 in amino acids: CASSSMSEQFF. The CDR3 coding sequence is TGCGCCAGCAGCTCAATGAGTGAGCAGTTCTTC.

V is TRBV2 and J is TRBJ2-7; D is possibly TRBD2 (6 bases). With 9 bases removed from V and 3 bases from J, the gap between germline ends came to 15 bases. CDR1 and CDR2 (germline): SNHLY, FYNNEI. The CDR3 is 13 amino acids. This chain's CDR3 is CASRPWGDYEQYF. Written as DNA, the CDR3 is TGTGCCAGTAGGCCGTGGGGGGACTACGAGCAGTACTTC.

This clone appeared a few times. The chain uses TRBV27 and TRBJ2-5, with D perhaps assigned TRBD1 or TRBD2 (5 bases each). V lost 1 base to trimming and J lost 4 bases, with 19 bases between them. CDR1 is MNHEY, CDR2 SMNVEV, per germline (reference sequence). The CDR3 sequence is 17 residues long. This chain's CDR3 is CASSLYPGALSGETQYF. The CDR3 DNA sequence: TGTGCCAGCAGTTTATACCCCGGGGCACTGTCAGGAGAGACCCAGTACTTC.

This clone was seen more than once but under ten times. The V gene is TRBV30, the J gene TRBJ2-5, with no clear D. V dropped 3 bases and J dropped 1 base, with 9 bases sitting between them. CDR1 and CDR2 from the germline V gene are GTSNPN and SVGIG (reference sequence). The CDR3 is made up of 13 amino acids. The CDR3 DNA follows: TGTGCCTGGAGCCTCTGGGGCCAAGAGACCCAGTACTTC. Amino acid sequence: CAWSLWGQETQYF.

This clone turned up a few times. Here the CDR3 reads CATSRQYYEQYF. As DNA, the CDR3 is TGTGCCACCAGCCGCCAATACTACGAGCAGTACTTC. The genes are TRBV15 and TRBJ2-7; no firm D call. This CDR3 contains 12 residues. Per the germline V gene, CDR1 is LNHNV and CDR2 is YYDKDF (reference sequence). V was cut by 5 bases and J by 3 bases, with 8 bases left in between. Complete variable domain (other parts from reference TRBV15 and TRBJ2-7): DAMVIQNPRYQVTQFGKPVTLSCSQTLNHNVMYWYQQKSSQAPKLLFHYYDKDFNNEADTPDNFQSRRPNTSFCFLDIRSPGLGDTAMYLCATSRQYYEQYFGPGTRLTVT.

CDR3 nucleotides: TGCAGCGTTGATTACGTACTAGCGGGAGGGATAGAATCAGAGACCCAGTACTTC. This translates into CSVDYVLAGGIESETQYF. This chain connects TRBV29-1 to TRBJ2-5, with TRBD2 identical over 13 bases. This CDR3 spans 18 amino acids. V shed 3 bases and J 4 bases; nucleotides not matched to a gene: 14. Germline V lookup: CDR1 SQVTM, CDR2 ANQGSEA.

The genes are TRBV6-5 and TRBJ1-1; the D is unclear. V lost 9 bases and J 6 bases, leaving 14 bases between the germline ends. The CDR3 is made up of 12 amino acids. Germline CDR1 is MNHEY and CDR2 is SVGAGI. CDR3 sequence: CASQRRGAEAFF. For the CDR3, the DNA is TGTGCCAGTCAGAGAAGAGGCGCTGAAGCTTTCTTT.

This clone was found a few times. The chain combines TRBV7-8 with TRBJ2-7, with D unclear. V was pared by 3 bases and J by 1 base, with 10 bases between. Germline CDR1 SGHVS, CDR2 FQNEAQ. The CDR3 runs 14 residues. The CDR3: CASSFPSGSYEQYF. CDR3 bases: TGTGCCAGCAGCTTTCCGTCTGGGTCCTACGAGCAGTACTTC.

The V and J genes are TRBV27 and TRBJ2-1, with a possible D match to TRBD1 (5 bases). Germline CDR1 MNHEY, CDR2 SMNVEV (reference sequence). CDR3 length: 14 amino acids. Trimming left V 6 bases short and J 2 bases short, with 11 bases between. The DNA for the CDR3 is TGTGCCAGCAGACAACAGGTGCCCTACAATGAGCAGTTCTTC. As protein: CASRQQVPYNEQFF.

This rearrangement joins TRBV4-1 to TRBJ1-5; TRBD1 aligns across 8 bases. J was trimmed by 1 base and V by 4 bases; bases with no gene match: 9. This CDR3 has 17 amino acids. Germline lookup yields CDR1 MGHRA and CDR2 YSYEKL. This CDR3 is CASSPIPDRESNQPQHF. The CDR3 DNA follows: TGCGCCAGCAGCCCCATACCGGACAGGGAAAGCAATCAGCCCCAGCATTTT.

Notes on this clone: The junction departs from germline at one end; a sequencing error may be responsible. The gene calls are TRBV9 and TRBJ2-2; the D call may be TRBD1 or TRBD2 (5 bases each). The germline V gene encodes CDR1 SGDLS and CDR2 YYNGEE. The CDR3 runs to 17 residues. The CDR3 bases are TGTGCCAGCAGCGTAGTGTCTAGGGGACCGAGCACCGGGGAGCTGGTTTTT. This codes for CASSVVSRGPSTGELVF.

The V call is TRBV30, the J call TRBJ2-2; unclear D gene. This CDR3 is 12 amino acids long. Trimming removed 8 bases at V and 3 bases at J, with 10 bases between. CDR1 and CDR2 from the germline V gene are GTSNPN and SVGIG (reference sequence). CDR3: CARLTDTGELFF. In nucleotides, the CDR3 is TGTGCCAGACTCACCGACACCGGGGAGCTGTTTTTT.

V is TRBV9 and J is TRBJ1-1; D is unclear. CDR3 length: 14 residues. V lost 4 bases to trimming and J lost 1 base, with 11 bases between them. Germline V gives CDR1 SGDLS, CDR2 YYNGEE. CDR3 region: CASSLTEKNTEAFF. CDR3 DNA sequence: TGTGCCAGCAGCCTAACCGAGAAGAACACTGAAGCTTTCTTT.